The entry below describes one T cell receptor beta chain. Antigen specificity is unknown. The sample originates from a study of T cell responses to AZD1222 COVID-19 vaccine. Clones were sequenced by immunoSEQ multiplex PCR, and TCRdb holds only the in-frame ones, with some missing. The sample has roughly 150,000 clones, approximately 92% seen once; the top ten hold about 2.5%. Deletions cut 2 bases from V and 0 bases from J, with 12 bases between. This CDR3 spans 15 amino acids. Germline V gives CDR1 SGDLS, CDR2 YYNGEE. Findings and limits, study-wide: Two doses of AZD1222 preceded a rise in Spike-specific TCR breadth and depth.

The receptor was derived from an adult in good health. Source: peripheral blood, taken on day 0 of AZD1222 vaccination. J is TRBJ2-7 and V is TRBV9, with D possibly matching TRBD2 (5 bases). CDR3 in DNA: TGTGCCAGCAGCGTTGGACTGGCGAGCTCCTACGAGCAGTACTTC. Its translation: CASSVGLASSYEQYF. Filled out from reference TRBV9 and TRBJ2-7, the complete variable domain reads DSGVTQTPKHLITATGQRVTLRCSPRSGDLSVYWYQQSLDQGLQFLIQYYNGEERAKGNILERFSAQQFPDLHSELNLSSLELGDSALYFCASSVGLASSYEQYFGPGTRLTVT.